These 15 T cell receptor beta chains originate from one sample sequenced in a study of OX40 agonist ivuxolimab in advanced cancers. Only in-frame clones appear in the TCRdb table, and some are missing; sequencing was by immunoSEQ multiplex PCR. The sample consists of approximately 47,000 clones, around nine tenths of them appearing once. Sequencing used CD4+ or CD8+ T cells sorted from blood, obtained in a trial of the OX40 agonist ivuxolimab. The receptors were gathered from an adult with an advanced solid tumor such as melanoma, head and neck, liver or kidney cancer.

V gene TRBV15 combines with J gene TRBJ2-7; D possibly corresponds to TRBD2 (6 bases). Trimming took off 0 bases at V and 0 bases at J, with 15 bases between the two ends. The germline V gene encodes CDR1 LNHNV and CDR2 YYDKDF (reference sequence). This CDR3 comprises 17 residues. CDR3 region: CATSRDLVAALSYEQYF. DNA of the CDR3: TGTGCCACCAGCAGAGATTTGGTAGCGGCCCTCTCCTACGAGCAGTACTTC. Looking up the rest from reference TRBV15 and TRBJ2-7 gives the full variable domain: DAMVIQNPRYQVTQFGKPVTLSCSQTLNHNVMYWYQQKSSQAPKLLFHYYDKDFNNEADTPDNFQSRRPNTSFCFLDIRSPGLGDTAMYLCATSRDLVAALSYEQYFGPGTRLTVT.

The rearrangement joins TRBV28 to TRBJ2-1, with TRBD2 matching 8 bases. The CDR3 runs to 13 residues. Germline CDR1 reads MDHEN; CDR2 reads SYDVKM. V lost 5 bases to trimming and J lost 6 bases; unmatched junction nucleotides: 3. This CDR3 is CASSLGTSNEQFF. The CDR3 DNA reads TGTGCCAGCAGTCTCGGGACTAGCAATGAGCAGTTCTTC.

The chain joins TRBV7-8 to TRBJ2-2; unclear D gene. Germline assignment: CDR1 SGHVS and CDR2 FQNEAQ. Trimming took 1 base from V and 5 from J, leaving 8 bases between them. This CDR3 has 14 amino acids. The CDR3 nucleotides read TGTGCCAGCAGCTTAGTCTTGGGTACCGGGGAGCTGTTTTTT. Protein sequence: CASSLVLGTGELFF.

The J gene is TRBJ2-1, the V gene TRBV14; D is perhaps TRBD1 (5 bases). The CDR3 spans 14 residues. Germline CDR1 reads SGHDN; CDR2 reads FVKESK. The V and J ends lost 1 base and 9 bases respectively, with 13 bases between them. The CDR3 bases are TGTGCCAGCAGCCAAGGCCGGCAGGGTGTTGAGCAGTTCTTC. Amino acids: CASSQGRQGVEQFF.

V gene TRBV6-1 combines with J gene TRBJ2-7, with a tentative D call TRBD2 (7 bases). Germline-derived CDR1 and CDR2 are MNHNS and SASEGT. The CDR3 sequence is 12 residues long. Trimming removed 11 bases at V and 5 bases at J, with 16 bases between. The CDR3 is CAEGGGSDEQYF. The CDR3 nucleotides read TGTGCCGAGGGGGGGGGATCGGACGAGCAGTACTTC.

The V gene is TRBV19, the J gene TRBJ1-1; perhaps TRBD1 as D (5 bases). The germline CDR1 and CDR2 sequences are LNHDA and SQIVND (reference sequence). The CDR3 totals 14 residues. V lost 2 bases and J 4 bases, leaving 11 bases between the germline ends. In DNA, the CDR3 is TGTGCCAGTAGTATACAGGGTGGTGGCACTGAAGCTTTCTTT. It yields the protein CASSIQGGGTEAFF.

The J gene is TRBJ2-7, the V gene TRBV7-9; 7 bases map to TRBD1. J was trimmed by 3 bases and V by 4 bases; bases with no gene match: 6. The CDR3 covers 14 residues. CDR1 and CDR2 (germline): SEHNR, FQNEAQ (reference sequence). The CDR3 DNA is TGTGCCAGCAGCTCGAGACAGGGTTACTACGAGCAGTACTTC. Its protein product is CASSSRQGYYEQYF.

The V gene is TRBV30, the J gene TRBJ2-7, with 9 bases that match TRBD1. The CDR3 is made up of 14 amino acids. The germline V gene has CDR1 GTSNPN and CDR2 SVGIG (reference sequence). V lost 3 bases to trimming and J lost 3 bases; unmatched junction nucleotides: 6. The CDR3 nucleotides are TGTGCCTGGAGGACCGGGACAGGGTACTACGAGCAGTACTTC. Translation: CAWRTGTGYYEQYF.

The CDR3 nucleotides read TGTGCCAGCAGCCCAGGAGGCCAGCCGATTCAGTACTTC. It yields the protein CASSPGGQPIQYF. V usage is TRBV11-3 and J usage is TRBJ2-4; tentatively, D is TRBD2 (5 bases). This CDR3 region has 13 residues. Trimming stripped 5 bases from V and 10 bases from J, with 15 bases between. Germline V CDR1 and CDR2: SGHNT, YENEEA. Full variable domain (remainder filled in from reference TRBV11-3 and TRBJ2-4): EAGVVQSPRYKIIEKKQPVAFWCNPISGHNTLYWYLQNLGQGPELLIRYENEEAVDDSQLPKDRFSAERLKGVDSTLKIQPAELGDSAVYLCASSPGGQPIQYFGAGTRLSVL.

The rearrangement joins TRBV27 to TRBJ2-2, with D perhaps matching TRBD1 (7 bases). The germline V gene has CDR1 MNHEY and CDR2 SMNVEV (reference sequence). Between the trimmed V and J ends, which lost 6 bases and 6 bases, there was a span of 20 bases. CDR3 length equals 16 residues. Written as DNA, the CDR3 is TGTGCCAGCAGCCGTCGGCGGGACAGCGTTTCCGGGGAGCTGTTTTTT. It codes for CASSRRRDSVSGELFF.

V usage is TRBV4-2 and J usage is TRBJ1-4; D ambiguous. Trimming removed 1 base from V and 8 bases from J, with 14 bases in between. The germline CDR1 and CDR2 sequences are LGHNA and YNFKEQ. The CDR3 consists of 15 residues. DNA of the CDR3: TGTGCCAGCAGCCAAGGCGGACTACAAGGGGAAAAACTGTTTTTT. Residues: CASSQGGLQGEKLFF.

The V gene is TRBV7-9, the J gene TRBJ2-5; maybe TRBD1 (6 bases). The CDR3 covers 17 residues. Deletions cut 1 base from V and 4 bases from J, with 19 bases between. Germline lookup yields CDR1 SEHNR and CDR2 FQNEAQ (reference sequence). The CDR3 reads CASSLGTDSWSGETQYF. CDR3 bases: TGTGCCAGCAGCTTAGGGACAGACTCCTGGAGTGGAGAGACCCAGTACTTC.

This clone is a singleton in its sample. This chain joins TRBV21-1 and TRBJ2-7. TRBV21-1 is a documented pseudogene. The CDR3 spans 12 residues. The CDR3 nucleotides are TGTGCCAGCAGCAAAGATAGGTACGAGCAGTACTTC. Residues: CASSKDRYEQYF.

The chain links TRBV19 to TRBJ1-4, with TRBD1 matching 10 bases. CDR3 length: 14 residues. Trimming took 10 bases from V and 2 from J; bases not matched to a gene: 4. Germline V gene sequence: CDR1 LNHDA, CDR2 SQIVND (reference sequence). The CDR3, as DNA: TGTGCCACCCGACAGGGGGCGACTAATGAAAAACTGTTTTTT. Translated: CATRQGATNEKLFF.

The genes are TRBV27 and TRBJ2-3; 10 bases map to TRBD2. Germline values: CDR1 MNHEY, CDR2 SMNVEV (reference sequence). Trimming took 6 bases from V and 7 from J; bases not matched to a gene: 10. The CDR3 has 15 amino acids. CDR3 sequence: CASRGLAGAGNTQYF. The CDR3 coding sequence is TGTGCCAGCAGGGGTCTAGCGGGAGCGGGGAATACGCAGTATTTT.